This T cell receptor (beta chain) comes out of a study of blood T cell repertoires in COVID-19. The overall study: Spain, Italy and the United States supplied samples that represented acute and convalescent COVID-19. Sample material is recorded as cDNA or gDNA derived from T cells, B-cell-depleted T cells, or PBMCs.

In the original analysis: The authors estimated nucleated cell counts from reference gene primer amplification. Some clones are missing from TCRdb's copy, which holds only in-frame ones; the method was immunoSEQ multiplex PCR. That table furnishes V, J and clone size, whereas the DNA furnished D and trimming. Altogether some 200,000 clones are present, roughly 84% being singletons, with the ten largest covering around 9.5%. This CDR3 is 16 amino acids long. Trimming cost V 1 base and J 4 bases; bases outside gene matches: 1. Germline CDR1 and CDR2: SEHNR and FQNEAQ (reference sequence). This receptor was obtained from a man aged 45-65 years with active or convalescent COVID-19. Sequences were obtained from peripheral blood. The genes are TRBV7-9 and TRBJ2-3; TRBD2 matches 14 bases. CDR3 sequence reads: CASSLGLAGGPDTQYF. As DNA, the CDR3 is TGTGCCAGCAGCTTAGGACTAGCGGGGGGGCCAGATACGCAGTATTTT.